Listed here is a single TCR beta chain. Its antigen is not known. At one end, the junction sequence differs from germline, possibly due to a read error. These data belong to a study of tumor-infiltrating lymphocytes in glioblastoma multiforme. Overall study findings and caveats: Just one glioblastoma patient contributed to the TCR-mutation comparison.

CDR3 length: 14 amino acids. From germline, CDR1 is SGHAT and CDR2 FQNNGV. TCR beta libraries were built from RNA through three nested multiplex PCR rounds using modified ARM-PCR. Input was approximately 0.48 ug total RNA, reverse-transcribed with a C-beta primer. No unique molecular identifiers were described for these TCRB libraries. MiXCR was run by TCRdb on the multiplex PCR reads, yielding one entry per CDR3 protein. Of just under 9,500 distinct CDR3 sequences listed, about 70% are singletons. The rearrangement uses TRBV11-2 and TRBJ2-1; D possibly corresponds to TRBD2 (6 bases). This receptor was identified in a male donor with glioblastoma. Sequencing was carried out using brain tumor tissue. The CDR3 nucleotides are TGTGCTAGCAGCTTAGATCTTACCCCAGCGGGGCAGTTCTTC. It codes for CASSLDLTPAGQFF.